This T cell receptor (beta chain) was obtained from a study of identical twins. This clonotype was observed at least ten times. Via MiXCR, TCRdb re-called the 5' RACE reads, giving one row per CDR3 protein. The sample has roughly 290,000 distinct CDR3 sequences; roughly 9.8% are singletons. Donors uniformly comprised healthy Caucasians. The CDR3 length is 12 residues. V was cut by 6 bases and J by 9 bases, with 12 bases left in between. Germline V gene data show CDR1 as SGHAT and CDR2 as FQNNGV. These same data were also listed under a study on yellow fever vaccine responses in identical twins.

The chain is built from TRBV11-2 and TRBJ2-1; D is ambiguous. Sequenced material: CD8+ T cells sorted from blood. This TCR derives from a young woman in good health. CDR3 nucleotides: TGTGCCAGCAGTAGTCCGTCTCCTGAGCAGTTCTTC. This encodes CASSSPSPEQFF.